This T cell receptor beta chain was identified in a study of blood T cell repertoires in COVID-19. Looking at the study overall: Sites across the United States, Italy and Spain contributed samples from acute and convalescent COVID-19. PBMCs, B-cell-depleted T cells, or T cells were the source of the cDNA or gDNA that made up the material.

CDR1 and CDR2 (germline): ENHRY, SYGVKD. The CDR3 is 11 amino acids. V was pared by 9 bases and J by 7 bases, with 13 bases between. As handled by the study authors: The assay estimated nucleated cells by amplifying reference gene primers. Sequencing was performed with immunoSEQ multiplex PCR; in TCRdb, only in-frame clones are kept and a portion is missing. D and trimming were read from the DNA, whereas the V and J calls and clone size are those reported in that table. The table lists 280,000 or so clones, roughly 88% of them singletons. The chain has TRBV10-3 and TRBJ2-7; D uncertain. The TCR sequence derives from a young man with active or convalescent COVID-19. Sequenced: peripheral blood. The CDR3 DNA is TGTGCCATTAAGACATACCGGGAGCAGTACTTC. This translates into CAIKTYREQYF.